The present T cell receptor beta chain was sequenced within a study of T-cell reconstitution after alpha-beta-depleted transplantation in children. The TCRbeta library incorporated unique molecular identifiers. TCRdb itself ran the PCR reads through MiXCR, one entry per CDR3 protein. The sample has approximately 520,000 distinct CDR3 sequences, around a third seen once. CDR3 size: 14 residues. Trimming removed 5 bases from V and 0 bases from J, with 8 bases in between. Germline CDR1 and CDR2: SGHVS and FQNEAQ. The specimen comprised PBMCs from the stem cell graft donor, sampled from the stem cell graft. The receptor was derived from a human donor who donated a stem cell graft to a child with aplastic anemia. The chain carries TRBV7-8 and TRBJ2-1; TRBD1 is a possible D gene (6 bases). CDR3 sequence (DNA): TGTGCCAGCAGCCGGACAGTCTCCTACAATGAGCAGTTCTTC. Residues: CASSRTVSYNEQFF.